The 19 T cell receptor beta chains given below trace back to one sample, sequenced in a study of T cell responses to AZD1222 COVID-19 vaccine. Sequenced by immunoSEQ multiplex PCR; TCRdb stores in-frame clones only, minus some. This sample has roughly 120,000 clones, with 85% to 90% found just once. Sequencing was performed on peripheral blood, taken 28 days after the second AZD1222 dose. The receptors come from an adult who received the AZD1222 COVID-19 vaccine.

The chain couples TRBV5-1 to TRBJ1-6, with 8 bases that match TRBD1. Per the germline V gene, CDR1 is SGHRS and CDR2 is YFSETQ. This CDR3 contains 17 residues. V lost 0 bases, J lost 7 bases, and 9 bases stayed unmatched. The DNA of the CDR3 is TGCGCCAGCAGCTTGGGGACAGGGTCCTCTGGAAATTCACCCCTCCACTTT. Residues: CASSLGTGSSGNSPLHF.

This chain joins TRBV5-1 and TRBJ1-4; 9 nucleotides line up with TRBD1. The V segment lost 0 bases and the J segment 6 bases; nucleotides outside the gene matches: 0. The CDR3 has 14 residues. Germline CDR1 SGHRS, CDR2 YFSETQ. The DNA for the CDR3 is TGCGCCAGCAGCTTGGGGACAGGGGATGAAAAACTGTTTTTT. It translates to CASSLGTGDEKLFF.

The CDR3 nucleotides read TGCGCCAGCAGCTTGACCCTTGCTGCGAACACTGAAGCTTTCTTT. As protein: CASSLTLAANTEAFF. This sequence joins TRBV5-1 and TRBJ1-1; D is ambiguous. The V and J ends lost 1 base and 1 base respectively, with 11 bases between them. The germline V gene encodes CDR1 SGHRS and CDR2 YFSETQ. The CDR3 is made up of 15 amino acids.

This chain links TRBV7-2 with TRBJ2-3, with 14 bases fitting TRBD2. The germline V gene has CDR1 SGHTA and CDR2 FQGNSA. CDR3 size: 16 residues. V lost 3 bases and J lost 4; bases outside the gene matches: 3. CDR3 DNA sequence: TGTGCCAGCAGCTTCCGACTAGCGGGAGGGTCAGATACGCAGTATTTT. This gives the protein CASSFRLAGGSDTQYF.

Concerning this clone itself: This specimen includes other DNA sequences encoding the same CDR3. The rearrangement joins TRBV18 to TRBJ2-7, with 9 nucleotides matching TRBD1. After removal of 3 bases from V and 3 bases from J, the junction contained 3 bases not matched to a gene. Germline V gene sequence: CDR1 KGHSH, CDR2 LQKENI. The CDR3 loop spans 14 amino acids. CDR3 nucleotides: TGTGCCAGCTCACCCCGACAGGGGGTCTACGAGCAGTACTTC. It yields the protein CASSPRQGVYEQYF.

The chain joins TRBV27 to TRBJ2-1; tentatively, D is TRBD1 (6 bases). CDR1 and CDR2 from the germline V gene are MNHEY and SMNVEV (reference sequence). V lost 6 bases and J lost 7, with 13 bases in between. CDR3 length equals 13 residues. The CDR3 loop is CASRPNQGNEQFF. The CDR3 nucleotides read TGTGCCAGCAGACCAAACCAGGGGAATGAGCAGTTCTTC.

The chain recombines TRBV10-3 with TRBJ1-1; no definite D call. The length of the CDR3 is 14 residues. Looked up from germline, CDR1 is ENHRY and CDR2 is SYGVKD. Trimming pared 4 bases from V and 1 base from J, leaving 10 bases between. CDR3 sequence reads: CAISGPGGNTEAFF. CDR3 coding DNA: TGTGCCATCAGTGGACCAGGAGGGAACACTGAAGCTTTCTTT.

CDR3 nucleotide sequence: TGTGCCAGCAGCCAATCCGTTCTAGCGGACAATGAGCAGTTCTTC. This translates into CASSQSVLADNEQFF. This sequence joins TRBV3-1 (or the pseudogene TRBV3-2) and TRBJ2-1; 7 nucleotides line up with TRBD2. In germline, CDR1 is LGHDT, CDR2 YNNKEL (reference sequence). V trimming: 2 bases; J trimming: 5 bases; junction bases outside the gene matches: 6. This CDR3 region has 15 residues.

J is TRBJ2-7 and V is TRBV13; D might be TRBD1 (6 bases). V was clipped by 5 bases and J by 0 bases, with 11 bases between them. This CDR3 has 14 amino acids. Looked up from germline, CDR1 is PRHDT and CDR2 is FYEKMQ (reference sequence). In DNA, the CDR3 is TGTGCCAGCAGCCGACAGGCGAGCTCCTACGAGCAGTACTTC. Encoded protein: CASSRQASSYEQYF.

V gene TRBV7-8 combines with J gene TRBJ2-5; D is unresolved. The V end was cut by 6 bases, the J end by 7 bases, with 15 bases between. The CDR3 is 13 amino acids. Germline lookup yields CDR1 SGHVS and CDR2 FQNEAQ. DNA for the CDR3: TGTGCCAGCAGAAGCACCGAGATCGGGACCCAGTACTTC. As protein: CASRSTEIGTQYF. The complete variable domain, with remaining parts taken from reference TRBV7-8 and TRBJ2-5, reads GAGVSQSPRYKVAKRGQDVALRCDPISGHVSLFWYQQALGQGPEFLTYFQNEAQLDKSGLPSDRFFAERPEGSVSTLKIQRTQQEDSAVYLCASRSTEIGTQYFGPGTRLLVL.

This chain uses TRBV5-1 with TRBJ2-3; 12 bases match TRBD2. Germline CDR1 and CDR2: SGHRS and YFSETQ. The CDR3 sequence is 16 residues long. The ends lost 2 bases at V and 0 bases at J; junction bases unmatched: 1. CDR3: CASSFGTSGSTDTQYF. For the CDR3, the DNA is TGCGCCAGCAGCTTTGGGACTAGCGGGAGCACAGATACGCAGTATTTT.

The chain has TRBV25-1 and TRBJ1-3; D unresolved. The CDR3 totals 15 residues. The germline CDR1 and CDR2 sequences are MGHDK and SYGVNS. Trimming left V 5 bases short and J 9 bases short, with 20 bases between. The CDR3 here is CASSSSTDPAGTIYF. The CDR3 DNA sequence: TGTGCCAGCAGTTCTAGCACAGACCCCGCTGGCACCATATATTTT.

The chain employs TRBV4-1 and TRBJ1-5, with D perhaps TRBD1 (6 bases). Between the trimmed V and J ends, which lost 0 bases and 1 base, there was a span of 13 bases. Per the germline V gene, CDR1 is MGHRA and CDR2 is YSYEKL. The CDR3 is 17 residues long. For the CDR3, the DNA is TGCGCCAGCAGCCAAGATATGCAGGGGCCCAGCAATCAGCCCCAGCATTTT. It translates to CASSQDMQGPSNQPQHF.

This chain's CDR3 is CASSPLSGSAVTYGYTF. In DNA form, the CDR3 reads TGTGCCAGCTCACCACTCAGTGGGTCAGCCGTTACCTATGGCTACACCTTC. This chain uses TRBV18 with TRBJ1-2; unclear D gene. The germline V gene has CDR1 KGHSH and CDR2 LQKENI. Deletions cut 1 base from V and 4 bases from J, with 19 bases between. The length of the CDR3 is 17 residues.

The rearrangement links TRBV19 to TRBJ2-2, with D unclear. V was trimmed by 1 base and J by 4 bases, leaving 19 bases between them. The CDR3 is made up of 18 amino acids. Germline lookup yields CDR1 LNHDA and CDR2 SQIVND (reference sequence). The CDR3 spells CASSIAINSREGTGELFF. CDR3 bases: TGTGCCAGTAGTATAGCTATAAATTCTAGGGAAGGCACCGGGGAGCTGTTTTTT.

The V and J genes are TRBV7-3 and TRBJ1-5; D gene unclear. From germline, CDR1 is SGHTA and CDR2 FQGTGA. V shed 1 base and J shed 5 bases, with 9 bases lying between them. The CDR3 contains 14 residues. The CDR3 DNA reads TGTGCCAGCAGCTTAAGACCGGGTGATCAGCCCCAGCATTTT. Amino acids: CASSLRPGDQPQHF.

The chain uses TRBV27 and TRBJ2-7; 11 bases match TRBD1. The germline V gene has CDR1 MNHEY and CDR2 SMNVEV (reference sequence). This CDR3 has 16 residues. Losses at the gene ends were 2 bases for V and 7 bases for J; bases not matched to a gene: 10. This CDR3 is CASSLVPGQGAGEQYF. The CDR3, as DNA: TGTGCCAGCAGTTTAGTACCTGGACAGGGGGCTGGGGAGCAGTACTTC.

The chain couples TRBV9 to TRBJ2-2; 7 nucleotides align to TRBD2. Looked up from germline, CDR1 is SGDLS and CDR2 is YYNGEE. The V gene end was trimmed by 0 bases and the J gene end by 4 bases; junction bases not matched to a gene: 9. This CDR3 is built from 17 residues. For the CDR3, the DNA is TGTGCCAGCAGCGTAGCTAAGGGCCGGGAGGCCACCGGGGAGCTGTTTTTT. This gives the protein CASSVAKGREATGELFF.

This rearrangement joins TRBV29-1 to TRBJ1-1; no clear D. Germline V gene data show CDR1 as SQVTM and CDR2 as ANQGSEA. Trimming shortened V by 4 bases and J by 0 bases, and 6 bases separated the two germline ends. CDR3 length equals 12 residues. The CDR3 bases are TGCAGCGTTGGCAGAGTGAACACTGAAGCTTTCTTT. This sequence encodes CSVGRVNTEAFF.